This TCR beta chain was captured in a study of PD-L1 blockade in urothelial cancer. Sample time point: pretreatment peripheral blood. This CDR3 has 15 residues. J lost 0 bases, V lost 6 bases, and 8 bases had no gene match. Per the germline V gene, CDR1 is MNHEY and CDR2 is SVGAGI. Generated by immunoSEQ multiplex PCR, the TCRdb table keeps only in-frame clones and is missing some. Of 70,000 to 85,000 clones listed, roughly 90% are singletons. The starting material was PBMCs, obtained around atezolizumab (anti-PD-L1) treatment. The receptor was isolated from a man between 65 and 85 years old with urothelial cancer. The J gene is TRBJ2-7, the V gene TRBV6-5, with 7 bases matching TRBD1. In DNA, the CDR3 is TGTGCCAGCAGAGGGGGCCCCTTAAGCTCCTACGAGCAGTACTTC. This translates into CASRGGPLSSYEQYF.